The 20 T cell receptor beta chains below come from one sample, sequenced in a study of blood T cells in healthy people across ages. Sample-barcoded 5' priming and a J-beta primer mix drove a second PCR of 7 to 11 cycles. MiXCR, applied by TCRdb to the 5' RACE reads, yields one record per CDR3 protein. This sample carries over 1.5 million distinct CDR3 sequences, around 50% of them seen once, and the ten largest clones take around 2.1%. The sequenced material came from blood. The receptor source for this set is a middle-aged woman in good health.

This clonotype was detected many times. The chain joins TRBV4-1 to TRBJ1-2; D gene ambiguous. The germline CDR1 and CDR2 sequences are MGHRA and YSYEKL. This CDR3 is 12 amino acids long. Between the trimmed V and J ends, which lost 0 bases and 1 base, there was a span of 0 bases. The CDR3 spells CASSQDNYGYTF. The CDR3 DNA follows: TGCGCCAGCAGCCAAGATAACTATGGCTACACCTTC.

This clonotype was seen a few times. This rearrangement joins TRBV20-1 to TRBJ2-3; tentatively, D is TRBD1 (6 bases). The CDR3 sequence is 15 residues long. Germline V gives CDR1 DFQATT, CDR2 SNEGSKA (reference sequence). V was cut by 4 bases and J by 2 bases, with 16 bases left in between. Here the CDR3 DNA reads TGCAGTGCTACACCTCCGGGACATTCCACAGATACGCAGTATTTT. It is translated as CSATPPGHSTDTQYF.

This chain links TRBV6-6 with TRBJ1-2; D is possibly TRBD1 (6 bases). Per germline, CDR1 MNHNY and CDR2 SVGAGI (reference sequence). The germline V and J ends were trimmed by 0 bases and 6 bases, with 11 bases remaining between them. This CDR3 contains 14 residues. The CDR3 spells CASSYSEQGNGYTF. In DNA form, the CDR3 reads TGTGCCAGCAGTTACTCGGAACAGGGCAATGGCTACACCTTC.

This clonotype came up a few times. The chain links TRBV5-1 to TRBJ2-7; the match to TRBD1 covers 8 bases. CDR1 and CDR2 (germline): SGHRS, YFSETQ. This CDR3 is 15 amino acids long. The V gene end was trimmed by 2 bases and the J gene end by 3 bases; junction bases not matched to a gene: 7. The CDR3 DNA follows: TGCGCCAGCAGCTTTTCAACTGGACAGGGCTACGAGCAGTACTTC. Protein product: CASSFSTGQGYEQYF.

In its sample, this clonotype was seen a few times. The J gene is TRBJ2-7, the V gene TRBV7-2; 8 bases agree with TRBD2. V was pared by 1 base and J by 2 bases, with 7 bases of the junction left unmatched. Germline V gene lookup returns CDR1 SGHTA and CDR2 FQGNSA. This CDR3 contains 16 residues. CDR3 DNA sequence: TGTGCCAGCAGCTTAGTGGGCGGGGGGCTCCCCTACGAGCAGTACTTC. Its protein product is CASSLVGGGLPYEQYF. Combining the CDR3 with reference TRBV7-2 and TRBJ2-7 gives the whole variable domain GAGVSQSPSNKVTEKGKDVELRCDPISGHTALYWYRQSLGQGLEFLIYFQGNSAPDKSGLPSDRFSAERTGGSVSTLTIQRTQQEDSAVYLCASSLVGGGLPYEQYFGPGTRLTVT.

The CDR3 DNA sequence: TGTGCCAGCAGCCAAGATGGGGGTAGGAGGGTACGGGGCTACACCTTC. Protein: CASSQDGGRRVRGYTF. The V call is TRBV3-1, the J call TRBJ1-2, with D maybe TRBD1 (5 bases). The CDR3 totals 16 residues. With 0 bases removed from V and 8 bases from J, the gap between germline ends came to 19 bases. Germline lookup yields CDR1 LGHDT and CDR2 YNNKEL (reference sequence).

V usage is TRBV27 and J usage is TRBJ2-3; the D call may be TRBD1 or TRBD2 (5 bases each). Germline CDR1 reads MNHEY; CDR2 reads SMNVEV (reference sequence). The CDR3 extends over 15 amino acids. V was trimmed by 1 base and J by 8 bases, leaving 16 bases between them. This CDR3 reads CASSLFVRARGTQYF. CDR3 DNA: TGTGCCAGCAGTTTATTTGTCAGGGCGAGGGGTACGCAGTATTTT.

The chain couples TRBV20-1 to TRBJ2-1, with a possible D match to TRBD2 (7 bases). The CDR3 runs to 15 residues. The V gene lost 6 bases and the J gene lost 4 bases, with 19 bases spanning the gap. Germline V lookup: CDR1 DFQATT, CDR2 SNEGSKA (reference sequence). DNA of the CDR3: TGCAGTGCCACACGCCCCGGGGGGCTGTACAATGAGCAGTTCTTC. Amino acid sequence: CSATRPGGLYNEQFF.

This clonotype was picked up a small number of times. This chain uses TRBV6-6 with TRBJ2-7; TRBD2 might be the D (6 bases). From germline, CDR1 is MNHNY and CDR2 SVGAGI (reference sequence). The CDR3 totals 15 residues. Trimming stripped 0 bases from V and 0 bases from J, with 9 bases between. For the CDR3, the DNA is TGTGCCAGCAGTTACTCTGAGGAGGGCTCCTACGAGCAGTACTTC. Translating gives CASSYSEEGSYEQYF.

V and J are TRBV4-2 and TRBJ2-5; no definite D call. The V end lost 1 base, the J end lost 3 bases, and 12 bases lay between the germline ends. The CDR3 length is 15 residues. Germline loops: CDR1 LGHNA, CDR2 YNFKEQ. The CDR3 nucleotides are TGTGCCAGCAGCCAAGTGGCTCAAAGGGAAGAGACCCAGTACTTC. Residues: CASSQVAQREETQYF.

The chain couples TRBV7-2 to TRBJ2-3, with unresolved D. This CDR3 has 13 amino acids. Germline lookup yields CDR1 SGHTA and CDR2 FQGNSA. Trimming pared 5 bases from V and 4 bases from J, leaving 10 bases between. The CDR3 loop is CASSVPDSDTQYF. The CDR3 region has the DNA TGTGCCAGCAGCGTACCTGACTCAGATACGCAGTATTTT.

The CDR3 region is CASSWGIEQFF. The DNA of the CDR3 is TGCGCCAGCAGCTGGGGTATTGAGCAGTTCTTC. This sequence joins TRBV5-1 and TRBJ2-1, with D unclear. Germline CDR1 is SGHRS and CDR2 is YFSETQ. Deletions cut 3 bases from V and 9 bases from J, with 7 bases between. The CDR3 extends over 11 amino acids.

This clonotype was observed a few times. The chain has TRBV5-1 and TRBJ1-2; D gene ambiguous. This CDR3 comprises 12 residues. The V gene's germline CDR1 is SGHRS and CDR2 YFSETQ. Trimming took 7 bases from V and 6 from J, leaving 13 bases between them. The CDR3 DNA is TGCGCCAGCTCCAAACGTATGGATGGCTACACCTTC. Translation: CASSKRMDGYTF.

The chain has TRBV7-9 and TRBJ1-1; D uncertain. V dropped 3 bases and J dropped 0 bases, with 8 bases sitting between them. CDR3 length: 14 amino acids. The germline gives CDR1 SEHNR, CDR2 FQNEAQ (reference sequence). CDR3 nucleotides: TGTGCCAGCAGCTTTCTAAGGGTGAACACTGAAGCTTTCTTT. This gives the protein CASSFLRVNTEAFF.

The V gene is TRBV7-2, the J gene TRBJ2-1, with D perhaps assigned TRBD1 or TRBD2 (5 bases each). Looked up from germline, CDR1 is SGHTA and CDR2 is FQGNSA. This CDR3 has 14 amino acids. Trimming stripped 4 bases from V and 10 bases from J, with 17 bases between. This CDR3 is CASSSGTDRQEQFF. DNA of the CDR3: TGTGCCAGCAGCTCCGGGACGGACCGTCAAGAGCAGTTCTTC.

V and J are TRBV11-2 and TRBJ2-7; a possible D gene is TRBD1 (5 bases). This CDR3 contains 15 residues. The V gene's germline CDR1 is SGHAT and CDR2 FQNNGV. V gave up 3 bases and J gave up 0 bases, with 12 bases separating them. In DNA, the CDR3 is TGTGCCAGCAGCTTCCGAAGACAGAGCTCCTACGAGCAGTACTTC. As protein: CASSFRRQSSYEQYF.

The V and J genes are TRBV6-2 or TRBV6-3 and TRBJ1-5; D ambiguous. The germline gives CDR1 MNHEY, CDR2 SVGEGT. The CDR3 has 15 amino acids. Trimming removed 6 bases at V and 0 bases at J, with 12 bases between. This chain's CDR3 is CASREAVYSNQPQHF. The CDR3 coding sequence is TGTGCCAGCAGAGAGGCGGTTTATAGCAATCAGCCCCAGCATTTT.

The gene calls are TRBV6-5 and TRBJ2-4; no firm D call. Germline V gene data show CDR1 as MNHEY and CDR2 as SVGAGI. This CDR3 spans 12 amino acids. V was cut by 10 bases and J by 9 bases, with 16 bases left in between. CDR3 nucleotide sequence: TGTGCCACCCGGGCCCCGAACAGCATTCAGTACTTC. Protein sequence: CATRAPNSIQYF.

This clonotype came up many times. This chain links TRBV7-2 with TRBJ2-5, with D uncertain. Trimming stripped 2 bases from V and 5 bases from J, with 12 bases between. The CDR3 sequence is 14 residues long. The germline CDR1 and CDR2 sequences are SGHTA and FQGNSA. For the CDR3, the DNA is TGTGCCAGCAGCTTATATGGGTTCCGGGAGACCCAGTACTTC. Translated, it gives CASSLYGFRETQYF.

The chain is built from TRBV4-3 and TRBJ1-1; the match to TRBD1 covers 11 bases. From germline, CDR1 is LGHNA and CDR2 YSLEER. Losses at the gene ends were 6 bases for V and 4 bases for J; bases not matched to a gene: 7. The CDR3 spans 15 residues. The CDR3 coding sequence is TGCGCCAGCAGGGAGAGGGACAGGGGGGTCACTGAAGCTTTCTTT. Protein product: CASRERDRGVTEAFF.